This T cell receptor beta chain was documented in a study of Ad26.COV2.S vaccination and SARS-CoV-2 variants. The assay was immunoSEQ multiplex PCR, and TCRdb's table has in-frame clones only and misses some. This table has about 350,000 clones, around 87% appearing once. The treatment: some 19 received Ad26.COV2.S at low or high dose, single or two shots; 5 received placebo; per-sample allocation not given. At day 63 after the first vaccine or placebo injection, samples were drawn. This CDR3 spans 14 amino acids. Trimming shortened V by 5 bases and J by 0 bases, and 10 bases separated the two germline ends. Per germline, CDR1 SGHTA and CDR2 FQGTGA.

The receptor was derived from a person aged 18-60 years who received the Ad26.COV2.S COVID-19 vaccine or a placebo. The chain joins TRBV7-3 to TRBJ1-1; D call uncertain. Source: peripheral blood, taken in a trial of Ad26.COV2.S vaccine versus placebo. The CDR3 nucleotides are TGTGCCAGCAGCCTCGGACGGTTGAACACTGAAGCTTTCTTT. This translates into CASSLGRLNTEAFF.